This T cell receptor (beta chain) appears in the sequencing data of a study of metastatic and nonmetastatic thyroid tumors. Study information: Peripheral blood and tumor or nodule samples from malignant and benign thyroid patients were compared. Study conclusions and caveats: Significantly greater TCR beta diversity was reportedly found in malignant thyroid tumors than in benign nodules (in blood and tumor).

Thyroid surgery had not been preceded by any treatment in any patient. CDR3 length: 17 residues. J gave up 1 base and V 5 bases, and 12 bases lay outside the gene matches. The germline V gene has CDR1 LNHDA and CDR2 SQIVND (reference sequence). Original processing methods: For papillary thyroid cancer, a distant-metastasis classifier was constructed from CDR3 differences observed across clinicopathological groups. TCRdb redid the clone calls on the PCR reads using MiXCR. These V and J calls rely on TCRdb rather than the paper's analysis. The sample shows approximately 16,000 clones, under 30% of them seen only once. The table lists this clone with a few counts. Its antigen is not known.

Sequenced sample: adjacent normal tissue. The receptor comes from a female donor with papillary thyroid cancer or a benign thyroid nodule (not recorded which). Some clones in this sample may be carry-over from other donors' samples. The chain couples TRBV19 to TRBJ1-2; 8 bases are a match to TRBD1. This CDR3 is CASSGIEGQAFNYGYTF. The CDR3 region has the DNA TGTGCCAGTAGTGGTATAGAGGGACAGGCATTTAACTATGGCTACACCTTC.